This T cell receptor beta chain appears in the sequencing data of a study of identical twins. MiXCR, run by TCRdb on the 5' RACE reads, gives a single entry per CDR3 protein. The data show just over 450,000 distinct CDR3 sequences, 12% to 15% seen once. A note on this clonotype: Its target is not known.

The CDR3 has 13 amino acids. V was clipped by 2 bases and J by 6 bases; unmatched bases: 3. Germline assignment: CDR1 SGHTA and CDR2 FQGTGA. Study-level results: Memory repertoires lacked the insertion deficit that abundant cord blood beta clonotypes showed.

The sample was also reused in another study, on yellow fever vaccine responses in identical twins.

The sample comprised CD4+ T cells sorted from blood. The origin of this receptor is a woman between 18 and 29 years old in good health. The chain recombines TRBV7-3 with TRBJ1-1; 7 bases fit TRBD1. In DNA form, the CDR3 reads TGTGCCAGCAGCTTATCAGGGGGTCCTGAAGCTTTCTTT. Residues: CASSLSGGPEAFF.